A single sample gave rise to the 9 T cell receptor beta chains below, sequenced in a study of Tregs in tolerant kidney transplant recipients. Generated by immunoSEQ multiplex PCR, the TCRdb table keeps only in-frame clones and is missing some. Here the sample spans about 100,000 clones, approximately 93% being singletons. Mixed chimerism was transient after nonmyeloablative marrow transplants from related graft donors. The sequencing used CD4+ T cells from blood (PBMCs), collected 12 months after the transplant. The origin of the receptors is a human patient who received a combined kidney and bone marrow transplant. The graft donor may have contributed some T cells.

The chain has TRBV4-1 and TRBJ2-1; 10 bases are shared with TRBD2. Germline values: CDR1 MGHRA, CDR2 YSYEKL. Trimming took 0 bases from V and 6 from J; bases not matched to a gene: 8. CDR3 length equals 17 residues. CDR3 residues: CASSQDLSGRASNEQFF. In DNA, the CDR3 is TGCGCCAGCAGCCAAGATCTCAGCGGGAGGGCCTCCAATGAGCAGTTCTTC.

The chain has TRBV19 and TRBJ1-4, with a weak D call TRBD1 (5 bases). Germline CDR1 is LNHDA and CDR2 is SQIVND (reference sequence). This CDR3 spans 16 amino acids. V was cut by 7 bases and J by 0 bases, with 15 bases left in between. CDR3 residues: CASTGTRVATNEKLFF. The DNA for the CDR3 is TGTGCCAGTACCGGGACTCGTGTTGCAACTAATGAAAAACTGTTTTTT.

The rearrangement links TRBV7-2 to TRBJ2-3; 7 positions match TRBD1. This CDR3 comprises 12 residues. The ends lost 5 bases at V and 14 bases at J; junction bases unmatched: 10. CDR1 SGHTA and CDR2 FQGNSA come from the germline V gene. The chain's CDR3 is CASSLTGAPLYF. DNA for the CDR3: TGTGCCAGCAGCCTTACAGGGGCCCCCTTGTATTTT.

V usage is TRBV19 and J usage is TRBJ1-2, with D perhaps matching TRBD1 (5 bases). The CDR3 is 15 residues long. Germline V gives CDR1 LNHDA, CDR2 SQIVND (reference sequence). V was cut by 7 bases and J by 0 bases, with 15 bases left in between. The CDR3 is CASTGGTAANYGYTF. The CDR3 DNA is TGTGCCAGTACCGGAGGGACGGCAGCTAACTATGGCTACACCTTC.

The chain recombines TRBV6-6 with TRBJ1-1; possible D gene TRBD1, 5 bases. This CDR3 comprises 14 residues. From germline, CDR1 is MNHNY and CDR2 SVGAGI (reference sequence). Trimming stripped 6 bases from V and 2 bases from J, with 13 bases between. CDR3 sequence: CASSDSALNTEAFF. The CDR3, as DNA: TGTGCCAGCAGCGACAGTGCCCTCAACACTGAAGCTTTCTTT.

Points on this clone: The identical CDR3 is also encoded by other nucleotide sequences in the sample. The chain carries TRBV27 and TRBJ1-6; a possible D gene is TRBD1 (6 bases). V dropped 2 bases and J dropped 4 bases, with 12 bases sitting between them. In germline, CDR1 is MNHEY, CDR2 SMNVEV (reference sequence). This CDR3 region has 16 residues. This chain's CDR3 is CASSLVGRGYNSPLHF. The CDR3, as DNA: TGTGCCAGCAGTTTAGTGGGCAGGGGTTATAATTCACCCCTCCACTTT.

This chain links TRBV18 with TRBJ2-3; D unresolved. The CDR3 runs to 13 residues. CDR1 is KGHSH, CDR2 LQKENI, per germline. Trimming stripped 6 bases from V and 6 bases from J, with 13 bases between. CDR3 in amino acids: CASSPTSPDTQYF. In DNA form, the CDR3 reads TGTGCCAGCTCGCCGACAAGTCCCGATACGCAGTATTTT.

This chain joins TRBV2 and TRBJ2-5; tentative D call: TRBD2 (5 bases). V was clipped by 4 bases and J by 5 bases, with 11 bases between them. CDR3 length: 13 amino acids. CDR1 SNHLY and CDR2 FYNNEI come from the germline V gene. In DNA, the CDR3 is TGTGCCAGCAGTGGAGAGGGATTGGAGACCCAGTACTTC. Its protein is CASSGEGLETQYF.

CDR3 sequence: CASSLINGLAGGKETQYF. DNA of the CDR3: TGTGCCAGCAGTTTAATCAACGGACTAGCGGGGGGGAAAGAGACCCAGTACTTC. This rearrangement joins TRBV28 to TRBJ2-5; 15 bases map to TRBD2. The CDR3 has 18 residues. V shed 2 bases and J 3 bases; nucleotides not matched to a gene: 7. The germline V gene encodes CDR1 MDHEN and CDR2 SYDVKM.